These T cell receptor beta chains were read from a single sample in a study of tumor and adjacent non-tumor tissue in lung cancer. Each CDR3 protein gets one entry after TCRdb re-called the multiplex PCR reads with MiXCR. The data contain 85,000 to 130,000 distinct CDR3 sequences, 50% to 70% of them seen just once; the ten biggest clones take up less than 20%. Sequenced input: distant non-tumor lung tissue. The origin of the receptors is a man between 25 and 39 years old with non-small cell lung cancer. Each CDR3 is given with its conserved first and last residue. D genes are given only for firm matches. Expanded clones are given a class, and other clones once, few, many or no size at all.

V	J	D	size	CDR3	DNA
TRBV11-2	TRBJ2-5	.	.	CASSLDWMGETLYF	TGTGCCAGCAGCTTAGATTGGATGGGAGAGACACTGTACTTC
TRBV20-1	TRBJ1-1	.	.	CGAPHPHMNTEAFF	TGTGGTGCCCCCCACCCCCACATGAACACTGAAGCTTTCTTT
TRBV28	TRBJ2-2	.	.	CVSRVASGTGELFF	TGTGTCAGCAGAGTGGCCAGCGGCACCGGAGAGCTGTTTTTT
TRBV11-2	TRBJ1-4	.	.	CASSPPGSGASEKLFF	TGTGCCAGCAGCCCCCCGGGCTCGGGGGCAAGTGAAAAACTGTTTTTT
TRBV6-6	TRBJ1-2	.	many	CASRKDEGSSYGYTF	TGTGCCAGCAGAAAAGACGAGGGATCCAGCTATGGCTACACCTTC
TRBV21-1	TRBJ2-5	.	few	CASRATLTQETQYF	TGTGCCAGCCGGGCTACCCTCACTCAAGAGACCCAGTACTTC
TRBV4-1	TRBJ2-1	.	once	CTSSQDAMNEQFF	TGCACCAGCAGTCAAGATGCTATGAATGAGCAGTTCTTC
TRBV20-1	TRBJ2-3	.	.	CSVSNPGTDTQYF	TGCAGTGTTAGTAATCCTGGCACAGATACGCAGTATTTT
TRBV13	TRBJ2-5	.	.	CASSFKRGGETQYF	TGTGCCAGTAGCTTCAAGAGGGGGGGGGAGACCCAGTACTTC
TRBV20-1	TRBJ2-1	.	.	CSALGRRSSYNEQLF	TGCAGTGCCCTAGGCAGGAGAAGCTCCTACAATGAGCAGCTCTTC
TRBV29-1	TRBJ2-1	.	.	CSVVDWENNEQFF	TGCAGCGTTGTGGATTGGGAGAACAATGAGCAGTTCTTC
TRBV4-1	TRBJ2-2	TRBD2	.	CASSLVTSGNTVELFF	TGCGCCAGCAGCCTAGTGACTAGCGGGAACACCGTGGAGCTGTTTTTT
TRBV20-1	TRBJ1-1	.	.	CSARDLTTSDVFF	TGCAGTGCTAGAGATCTAACGACGAGCGATGTTTTCTTT
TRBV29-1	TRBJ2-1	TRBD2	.	CSVAGLAGNNAQFF	TGCAGCGTTGCTGGACTAGCAGGTAACAATGCGCAGTTCTTC
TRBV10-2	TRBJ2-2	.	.	CASNARSAGELFF	TGCGCCAGCAATGCCAGGAGCGCCGGGGAGCTGTTTTTT
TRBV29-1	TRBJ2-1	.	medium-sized	CSVEGTIYNEQFF	TGCAGCGTTGAAGGGACTATTTACAATGAGCAGTTCTTC
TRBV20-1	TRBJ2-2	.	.	CSARTVGANTGELFF	TGCAGTGCGCGGACAGTGGGAGCGAACACCGGGGAGCTGTTTTTT
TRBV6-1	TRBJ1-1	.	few	CANRTSPQNAEAFF	TGTGCCAACAGGACCTCTCCACAGAACGCTGAAGCTTTCTTT
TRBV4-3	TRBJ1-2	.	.	CASSANRRANYGYTF	TGCGCCAGTAGCGCAAACAGGCGAGCTAACTATGGCTACACCTTC
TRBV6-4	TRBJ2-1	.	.	CASNDSDNNEQFF	TGTGCCAGCAATGACTCGGACAACAATGAGCAGTTCTTC
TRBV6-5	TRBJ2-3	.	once	CAKRRGFTNTQYF	TGTGCCAAGCGCCGGGGCTTCACGAATACGCAGTATTTT
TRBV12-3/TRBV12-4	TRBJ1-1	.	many	CATTWGATEAFF	TGTGCCACCACCTGGGGGGCTACTGAAGCTTTCTTT
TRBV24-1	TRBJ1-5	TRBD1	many	CATSDSDQGDFQPQHF	TGTGCCACCAGTGATTCGGACCAGGGGGACTTTCAGCCCCAGCATTTT
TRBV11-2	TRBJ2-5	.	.	CASSVYQETQCF	TGTGCCAGCAGCGTATACCAAGAGACCCAGTGCTTC
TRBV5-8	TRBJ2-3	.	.	CVSSPNSRLSTDTQYF	TGTGTCAGCAGCCCCAACTCAAGACTTTCCACTGATACGCAGTATTTT
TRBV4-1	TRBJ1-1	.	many	CASSQGPAGGTEAFF	TGCGCCAGCAGCCAGGGGCCGGCGGGAGGGACTGAAGCTTTCTTT
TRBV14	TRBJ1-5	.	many	CASSHGGTDQPQHF	TGTGCCAGCAGCCATGGAGGGACGGACCAGCCCCAGCATTTT
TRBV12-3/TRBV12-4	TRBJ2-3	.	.	CAGSTQGLSTDTQYF	TGTGCCGGCAGCACACAGGGACTTAGCACAGATACACAGTATTTT
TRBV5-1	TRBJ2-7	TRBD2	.	CASSSGLAGRCEQYF	TGCGCCAGCAGCTCTGGACTAGCGGGACGCTGCGAGCAGTACTTC